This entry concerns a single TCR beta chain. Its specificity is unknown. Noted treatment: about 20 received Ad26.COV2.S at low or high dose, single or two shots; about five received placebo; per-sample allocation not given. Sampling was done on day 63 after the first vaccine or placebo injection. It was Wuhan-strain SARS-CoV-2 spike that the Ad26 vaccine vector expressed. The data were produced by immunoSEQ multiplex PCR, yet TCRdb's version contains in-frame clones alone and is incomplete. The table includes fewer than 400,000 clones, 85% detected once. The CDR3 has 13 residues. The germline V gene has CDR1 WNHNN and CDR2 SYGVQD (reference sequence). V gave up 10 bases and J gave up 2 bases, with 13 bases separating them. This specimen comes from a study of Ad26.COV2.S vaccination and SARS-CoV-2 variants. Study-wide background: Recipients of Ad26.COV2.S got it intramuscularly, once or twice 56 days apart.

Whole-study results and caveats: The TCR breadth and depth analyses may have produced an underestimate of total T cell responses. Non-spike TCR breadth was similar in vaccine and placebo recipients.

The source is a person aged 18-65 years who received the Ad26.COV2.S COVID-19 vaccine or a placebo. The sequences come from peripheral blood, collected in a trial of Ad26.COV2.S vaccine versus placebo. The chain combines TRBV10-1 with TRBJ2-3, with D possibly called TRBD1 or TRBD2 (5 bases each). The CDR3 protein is CATMGPNTDTQYF. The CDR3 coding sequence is TGCGCCACCATGGGACCCAACACAGATACGCAGTATTTT.